This is a list of T cell receptor beta chains from one sample in a study of blood T cells in healthy people across ages. TCRdb ran MiXCR on the 5' RACE reads and lists one entry per CDR3 protein. This table holds roughly 800,000 distinct CDR3 sequences, 55% to 75% found once. Sequencing was carried out using blood. These receptors all come from a man aged 25-45 years in good health. Each CDR3 is given with its conserved first and last residue. A D gene is named only where the DNA matches it firmly. A clone size is listed for some rows: how often the clone was seen (once, few, many), or a class if it is expanded.

j_gene: TRBJ2-5
v_gene: TRBV2
abundance: -
d_gene: -
CDR3aa: CASVAGNRETQYF
CDR3nt: TGTGCCAGCGTAGCAGGGAATCGAGAGACCCAGTACTTC

j_gene: TRBJ2-5
v_gene: TRBV3-1
abundance: few
d_gene: -
CDR3aa: CASSQDLSVGLETQYF
CDR3nt: TGTGCCAGCAGCCAAGATTTGTCCGTCGGGTTGGAGACCCAGTACTTC

j_gene: TRBJ1-1
v_gene: TRBV7-2
abundance: -
d_gene: -
CDR3aa: CASRGGGPEAFF
CDR3nt: TGTGCCAGCAGAGGAGGGGGACCTGAAGCTTTCTTT

j_gene: TRBJ2-7
v_gene: TRBV6-5
abundance: -
d_gene: TRBD1
CDR3aa: CASSPTGGSPYEQYF
CDR3nt: TGTGCCAGCAGCCCGACAGGGGGTTCCCCCTACGAGCAGTACTTC

j_gene: TRBJ1-4
v_gene: TRBV4-3
abundance: -
d_gene: TRBD1
CDR3aa: CASSQRRDSWEKLFF
CDR3nt: TGCGCCAGCAGCCAAAGACGGGACAGTTGGGAAAAACTGTTTTTT

j_gene: TRBJ2-7
v_gene: TRBV20-1
abundance: few
d_gene: TRBD2
CDR3aa: CSARGASGGFSEYEQYF
CDR3nt: TGCAGTGCTAGAGGGGCGAGCGGGGGCTTTTCTGAATACGAGCAGTACTTC

j_gene: TRBJ2-1
v_gene: TRBV28
abundance: -
d_gene: TRBD2
CDR3aa: CASTDAGTSGSYEQFF
CDR3nt: TGTGCCAGCACCGACGCCGGGACTAGCGGGAGTTATGAGCAGTTCTTC

j_gene: TRBJ2-7
v_gene: TRBV7-9
abundance: few
d_gene: -
CDR3aa: CASSLAGQLEQYF
CDR3nt: TGTGCCAGCAGCTTAGCCGGCCAGCTAGAGCAGTACTTC

j_gene: TRBJ2-5
v_gene: TRBV5-4
abundance: few
d_gene: -
CDR3aa: CASSLVPGETQYF
CDR3nt: TGTGCCAGCAGCTTGGTCCCTGGGGAGACCCAGTACTTC

j_gene: TRBJ2-7
v_gene: TRBV7-2
abundance: -
d_gene: TRBD1
CDR3aa: CASSLGDRDTAEQYF
CDR3nt: TGTGCCAGCAGCTTAGGGGACAGGGACACTGCCGAGCAGTACTTC

j_gene: TRBJ1-2
v_gene: TRBV20-1
abundance: -
d_gene: -
CDR3aa: CSARDLPNYGYTF
CDR3nt: TGCAGTGCTAGAGATCTTCCCAACTATGGCTACACCTTC

j_gene: TRBJ2-5
v_gene: TRBV10-3
abundance: -
d_gene: TRBD2
CDR3aa: CAISLSGNQETQYF
CDR3nt: TGTGCCATCAGCCTTAGCGGGAACCAAGAGACCCAGTACTTC

j_gene: TRBJ1-4
v_gene: TRBV7-2
abundance: once
d_gene: -
CDR3aa: CASSREATNEKLFF
CDR3nt: TGTGCCAGCAGCCGGGAGGCAACTAATGAAAAACTGTTTTTT

j_gene: TRBJ1-5
v_gene: TRBV4-3
abundance: few
d_gene: -
CDR3aa: CASSQESPGPGDYQPQHF
CDR3nt: TGCGCCAGCAGCCAGGAGAGCCCGGGCCCCGGGGATTATCAGCCCCAGCATTTT

j_gene: TRBJ2-1
v_gene: TRBV10-3
abundance: -
d_gene: -
CDR3aa: CAISDSASSYNEQFF
CDR3nt: TGTGCCATCAGTGATTCGGCGAGCTCCTACAATGAGCAGTTCTTC

j_gene: TRBJ2-7
v_gene: TRBV6-2/TRBV6-3
abundance: -
d_gene: -
CDR3aa: CASSLGGLSNYEQYF
CDR3nt: TGTGCCAGCAGTTTGGGTGGACTTTCCAACTACGAGCAGTACTTC

j_gene: TRBJ2-7
v_gene: TRBV12-3/TRBV12-4
abundance: -
d_gene: -
CDR3aa: CASSLADAHEQYF
CDR3nt: TGTGCCAGCAGTTTAGCGGACGCTCACGAGCAGTACTTC

j_gene: TRBJ2-1
v_gene: TRBV28
abundance: -
d_gene: TRBD2
CDR3aa: CASSPSGSSNEQFF
CDR3nt: TGTGCCAGCAGTCCCAGCGGGAGTTCCAATGAGCAGTTCTTC

j_gene: TRBJ1-2
v_gene: TRBV29-1
abundance: -
d_gene: TRBD1
CDR3aa: CSVATRRGGYGYTF
CDR3nt: TGCAGCGTCGCAACACGCAGGGGGGGCTATGGCTACACCTTC

j_gene: TRBJ2-3
v_gene: TRBV12-3/TRBV12-4
abundance: few
d_gene: -
CDR3aa: CASSRGLITQYF
CDR3nt: TGTGCCAGCAGTCGAGGACTAATCACGCAGTATTTT

j_gene: TRBJ2-4
v_gene: TRBV4-1
abundance: -
d_gene: -
CDR3aa: CASSQDLPRGIAPLQHIQYF
CDR3nt: TGCGCCAGCAGCCAAGATCTTCCTAGGGGCATCGCACCACTCCAGCACATTCAGTACTTC

j_gene: TRBJ2-5
v_gene: TRBV5-1
abundance: -
d_gene: TRBD2
CDR3aa: CASSQLAGAAETQYF
CDR3nt: TGCGCCAGCAGCCAACTAGCGGGAGCAGCGGAGACCCAGTACTTC

j_gene: TRBJ1-5
v_gene: TRBV14
abundance: -
d_gene: -
CDR3aa: CASSLLEPQHF
CDR3nt: TGTGCCAGCAGCCTGTTGGAGCCCCAGCATTTT

j_gene: TRBJ2-3
v_gene: TRBV6-2/TRBV6-3
abundance: -
d_gene: TRBD2
CDR3aa: CASRSSGGRNTQYF
CDR3nt: TGTGCCAGCCGCTCTAGCGGGGGACGGAATACGCAGTATTTT

j_gene: TRBJ2-1
v_gene: TRBV10-3
abundance: -
d_gene: -
CDR3aa: CAISESNRPEQFF
CDR3nt: TGTGCCATCAGTGAGTCGAATAGACCTGAGCAGTTCTTC

j_gene: TRBJ2-1
v_gene: TRBV20-1
abundance: -
d_gene: TRBD1
CDR3aa: CSAIGQSGRTGVSSYNEQFF
CDR3nt: TGCAGTGCCATCGGTCAGTCGGGGAGGACAGGGGTCAGCTCCTACAATGAGCAGTTCTTC

j_gene: TRBJ1-1
v_gene: TRBV5-1
abundance: -
d_gene: -
CDR3aa: CASSLGGPLEAFF
CDR3nt: TGCGCCAGCAGCTTGGGGGGGCCCCTTGAAGCTTTCTTT

j_gene: TRBJ2-1
v_gene: TRBV28
abundance: -
d_gene: TRBD2
CDR3aa: CASSLLAGEFHEQFF
CDR3nt: TGTGCCAGCAGTTTACTAGCGGGAGAATTCCATGAGCAGTTCTTC

j_gene: TRBJ2-1
v_gene: TRBV9
abundance: -
d_gene: TRBD2
CDR3aa: CASSVAALADNEQFF
CDR3nt: TGTGCCAGCAGCGTAGCTGCACTAGCGGACAATGAGCAGTTCTTC

j_gene: TRBJ1-5
v_gene: TRBV21-1
abundance: once
d_gene: -
CDR3aa: CASSKRGRGNQPQHF
CDR3nt: TGTGCCAGCAGCAAACGGGGAAGGGGGAATCAGCCCCAGCATTTT

j_gene: TRBJ2-3
v_gene: TRBV6-1
abundance: few
d_gene: -
CDR3aa: CASSEDSTDTQYF
CDR3nt: TGTGCCAGCAGTGAAGACAGCACAGATACGCAGTATTTT

j_gene: TRBJ2-3
v_gene: TRBV20-1
abundance: -
d_gene: TRBD1
CDR3aa: CSAWDRGDTQYF
CDR3nt: TGCAGTGCCTGGGACAGGGGAGATACGCAGTATTTT

j_gene: TRBJ2-3
v_gene: TRBV12-3/TRBV12-4
abundance: -
d_gene: TRBD2
CDR3aa: CASTSGLAGVRDTQYF
CDR3nt: TGTGCCAGCACCTCAGGACTAGCGGGGGTACGAGATACGCAGTATTTT

j_gene: TRBJ1-2
v_gene: TRBV5-1
abundance: -
d_gene: TRBD1
CDR3aa: CASSWAGGENYGYTF
CDR3nt: TGCGCCAGCAGCTGGGCAGGGGGCGAAAACTATGGCTACACCTTC

j_gene: TRBJ1-2
v_gene: TRBV7-2
abundance: once
d_gene: -
CDR3aa: CASSLQEGPFYGHTF
CDR3nt: TGTGCCAGCAGCTTACAGGAGGGACCGTTCTATGGCCACACCTTC

j_gene: TRBJ2-5
v_gene: TRBV6-1
abundance: -
d_gene: -
CDR3aa: CASRTGGDSQETQYF
CDR3nt: TGTGCCAGCAGGACAGGCGGGGACTCCCAAGAGACCCAGTACTTC

j_gene: TRBJ2-3
v_gene: TRBV20-1
abundance: -
d_gene: -
CDR3aa: CSALLSGDTQYF
CDR3nt: TGCAGTGCCTTACTTAGTGGAGATACGCAGTATTTT

j_gene: TRBJ2-3
v_gene: TRBV6-5
abundance: -
d_gene: -
CDR3aa: CASSHGVALSSTDTQYF
CDR3nt: TGTGCCAGCAGTCACGGGGTAGCTCTATCGAGCACAGATACGCAGTATTTT

j_gene: TRBJ2-3
v_gene: TRBV7-2
abundance: -
d_gene: -
CDR3aa: CASSLIMPPSDTQYF
CDR3nt: TGTGCCAGCAGCTTAATAATGCCCCCTTCAGATACGCAGTATTTT

j_gene: TRBJ2-1
v_gene: TRBV29-1
abundance: -
d_gene: TRBD1
CDR3aa: CSVEDWGRMTTGDNEQFF
CDR3nt: TGCAGCGTTGAAGACTGGGGGCGAATGACAACAGGGGACAATGAGCAGTTCTTC

j_gene: TRBJ2-2
v_gene: TRBV12-3/TRBV12-4
abundance: -
d_gene: -
CDR3aa: CASSPGGPTGELFF
CDR3nt: TGTGCCAGCAGTCCCGGCGGACCCACCGGGGAGCTGTTTTTT

j_gene: TRBJ2-5
v_gene: TRBV20-1
abundance: -
d_gene: TRBD2
CDR3aa: CSAKKDGAGARGGETQYF
CDR3nt: TGCAGTGCCAAGAAGGATGGAGCGGGAGCCCGCGGGGGGGAGACCCAGTACTTC

j_gene: TRBJ1-6
v_gene: TRBV25-1
abundance: -
d_gene: -
CDR3aa: CASSSGWNSPLHF
CDR3nt: TGTGCCAGCAGTTCGGGATGGAATTCACCCCTCCACTTT

j_gene: TRBJ2-7
v_gene: TRBV5-6
abundance: -
d_gene: -
CDR3aa: CASSRQSTYEQYF
CDR3nt: TGTGCCAGCAGCCGCCAGTCCACCTACGAGCAGTACTTC

j_gene: TRBJ2-6
v_gene: TRBV7-2
abundance: few
d_gene: -
CDR3aa: CASRIRETLTGANVLTF
CDR3nt: TGTGCCAGCAGGATACGGGAGACTCTGACTGGGGCCAACGTCCTGACTTTC

j_gene: TRBJ1-2
v_gene: TRBV10-3
abundance: -
d_gene: -
CDR3aa: CAISAQLYGYTF
CDR3nt: TGTGCCATCAGTGCCCAGCTCTATGGCTACACCTTC

j_gene: TRBJ2-4
v_gene: TRBV10-3
abundance: -
d_gene: -
CDR3aa: CTISGQRDIQYF
CDR3nt: TGTACCATCAGTGGGCAGCGGGACATTCAGTACTTC

j_gene: TRBJ2-1
v_gene: TRBV27
abundance: few
d_gene: -
CDR3aa: CASSLSGHNEQFF
CDR3nt: TGTGCCAGCAGTTTATCAGGACACAATGAGCAGTTCTTC

j_gene: TRBJ2-5
v_gene: TRBV7-2
abundance: -
d_gene: -
CDR3aa: CASSSPTGGIETQYF
CDR3nt: TGTGCCAGCAGCTCCCCTACGGGGGGCATAGAGACCCAGTACTTC

j_gene: TRBJ1-2
v_gene: TRBV6-6
abundance: few
d_gene: TRBD1
CDR3aa: CASKGQNYGYTF
CDR3nt: TGTGCCAGCAAGGGACAGAACTATGGCTACACCTTC

j_gene: TRBJ2-5
v_gene: TRBV20-1
abundance: -
d_gene: TRBD2
CDR3aa: CSARASGETQYF
CDR3nt: TGCAGTGCTAGGGCTAGCGGAGAGACCCAGTACTTC

j_gene: TRBJ1-2
v_gene: TRBV12-3/TRBV12-4
abundance: -
d_gene: TRBD1
CDR3aa: CASSSYRGGYTF
CDR3nt: TGTGCCAGCAGTTCGTACAGGGGGGGCTACACCTTC

j_gene: TRBJ2-3
v_gene: TRBV11-2
abundance: -
d_gene: -
CDR3aa: CASSSGSATDRQYF
CDR3nt: TGTGCCAGCAGCTCCGGGTCAGCAACAGATAGGCAGTATTTT